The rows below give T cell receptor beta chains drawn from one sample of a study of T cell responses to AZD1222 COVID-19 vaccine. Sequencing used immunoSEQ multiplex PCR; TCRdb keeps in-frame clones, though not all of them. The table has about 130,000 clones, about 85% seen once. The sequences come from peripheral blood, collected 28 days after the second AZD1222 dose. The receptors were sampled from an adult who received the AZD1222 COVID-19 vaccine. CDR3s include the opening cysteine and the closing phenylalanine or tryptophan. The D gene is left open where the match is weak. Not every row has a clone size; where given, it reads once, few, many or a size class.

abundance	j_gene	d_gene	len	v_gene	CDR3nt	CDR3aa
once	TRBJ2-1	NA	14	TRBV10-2	TGCGCCAGCAGTGAGTATCCAGGGATTAATGAGCAGTTCTTC	CASSEYPGINEQFF
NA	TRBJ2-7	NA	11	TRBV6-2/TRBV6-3	TGTGCCAGCAGTCGCGTCCACGAGCAGTACTTC	CASSRVHEQYF
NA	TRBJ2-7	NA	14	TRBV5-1	TGCGCCAGCAGCCTGTGGTCGCCGTGGGACGAGCAGTACTTC	CASSLWSPWDEQYF
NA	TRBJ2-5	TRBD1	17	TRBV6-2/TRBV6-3	TGTGCCAGCAGTCCCCGCCTCGGGACAGGGGGAAAAGAGACCCAGTACTTC	CASSPRLGTGGKETQYF
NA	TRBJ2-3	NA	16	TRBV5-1	TGCGCCAGCAGCTTGTCGAGGGCGGTCGGCACAGATACGCAGTATTTT	CASSLSRAVGTDTQYF
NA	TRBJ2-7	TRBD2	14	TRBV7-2	TGTGCCAGCAGCGCGCTAGCGGGGGGCTACGAGCAGTACTTC	CASSALAGGYEQYF
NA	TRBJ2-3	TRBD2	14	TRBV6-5	TGTGCCAGCTCACGGGGGGGCTCTCCAGATACGCAGTATTTT	CASSRGGSPDTQYF
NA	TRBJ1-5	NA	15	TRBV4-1	TGCGCCAGCAGCGGGGAAGGTTATAGCAATCAGCCCCAGCATTTT	CASSGEGYSNQPQHF
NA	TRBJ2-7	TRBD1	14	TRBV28	TGTGCCAGCAACCCCGGGACAGGGGCCTACGAGCAGTACTTC	CASNPGTGAYEQYF
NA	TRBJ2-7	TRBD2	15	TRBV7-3	TGTGCCAGCAGCCCTACCGGGGGGACCTACTACGAGCAGTACTTC	CASSPTGGTYYEQYF
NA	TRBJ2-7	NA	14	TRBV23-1	TGCGCCAGCAGAAAAGACAGGCTAACCTACGAGCAGTACTTC	CASRKDRLTYEQYF
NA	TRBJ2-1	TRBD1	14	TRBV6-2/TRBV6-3	TGTGCCAGCAGTTACTCGACAGGGGGCAATGAGCAGTTCTTC	CASSYSTGGNEQFF
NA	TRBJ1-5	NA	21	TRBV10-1	TGCGCCAGCAGTGAAGCCGGTGGAACAGCCCCGAGAGGGTATAGCAATCAGCCCCAGCATTTT	CASSEAGGTAPRGYSNQPQHF
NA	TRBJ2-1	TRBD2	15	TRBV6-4	TGTGCCAGCAGTGAGCTAGCGGGGGCAGACAATGAGCAGTTCTTC	CASSELAGADNEQFF
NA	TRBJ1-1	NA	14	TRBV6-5	TGTGCCAGCAGTCTCCGGCCCGGAGACACTGAAGCTTTCTTT	CASSLRPGDTEAFF
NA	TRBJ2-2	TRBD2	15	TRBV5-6	TGTGCCAGCAACCCCGGGGGGTTAAGCACCGGGGAGCTGTTTTTT	CASNPGGLSTGELFF
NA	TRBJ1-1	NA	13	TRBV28	TGTGCCAGCAGTTTATTGGCGGTCACTGAAGCTTTCTTT	CASSLLAVTEAFF